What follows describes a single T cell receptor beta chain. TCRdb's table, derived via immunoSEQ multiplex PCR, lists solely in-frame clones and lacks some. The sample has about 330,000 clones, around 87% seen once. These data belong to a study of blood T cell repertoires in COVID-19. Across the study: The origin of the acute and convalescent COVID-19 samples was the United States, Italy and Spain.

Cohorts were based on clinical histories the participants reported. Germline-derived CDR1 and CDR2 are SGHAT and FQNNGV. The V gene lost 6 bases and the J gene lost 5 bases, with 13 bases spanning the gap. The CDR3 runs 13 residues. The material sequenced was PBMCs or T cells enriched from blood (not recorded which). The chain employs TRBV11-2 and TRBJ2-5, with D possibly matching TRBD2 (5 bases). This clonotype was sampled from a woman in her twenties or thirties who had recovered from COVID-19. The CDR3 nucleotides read TGTGCCAGCAGGGAGAGCGGCCGGGAGACCCAGTACTTC. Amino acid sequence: CASRESGRETQYF.